This is a list of T cell receptor beta chains from one sample in a study of blood T cell repertoires in COVID-19. Clones were sequenced by immunoSEQ multiplex PCR, and TCRdb holds only the in-frame ones, with some missing. Of around 230,000 clones in the sample, almost 85% were seen once. The sample comprised PBMCs or T cells enriched from blood (not recorded which). The receptors were gathered from a middle-aged man who had recovered from COVID-19. Both conserved end residues are trimmed from each CDR3.

>TRBJ2-2|TRBV11-3
ASSLGGGANTGELF
>TRBJ2-7|TRBV15
ATSRRDYEQY
>TRBJ1-1|TRBV7-3
ASSSGHQMNTEAF
>TRBJ1-2|TRBV5-6
ASSSGRRYGYT
>TRBJ2-7|TRBV13
ASSEGQGNYEQY
>TRBJ2-7|TRBV27
ASSLLPSGIYEQY
>TRBJ2-7|TRBV6-5
ATVSSSYEQY
>TRBJ2-6|TRBV3-1/TRBV3-2
ASSQWTGVGANVLT
>TRBJ1-1|TRBV5-1
ASQVSGDTEAF
>TRBJ1-1|TRBV18
ASSPNPGTANTEAF
>TRBJ2-7|TRBV30
AWRQGYEQY
>TRBJ2-5|TRBV10-3
AISGTSGGPIPETQY
>TRBJ1-4|TRBV11-2
ASSQRQIATNEKLF
>TRBJ1-2|TRBV4-2
ASSQGYSYGYT
>TRBJ1-1|TRBV25-1
ASRDPGTAGTEAF
>TRBJ1-1|TRBV3-1/TRBV3-2
ASSRQGEQAF
>TRBJ2-1|TRBV5-1
ASSLEPTGSYNEQF
>TRBJ2-3|TRBV28
ASRRNNLGGDTQY
>TRBJ1-6|TRBV6-2/TRBV6-3
ASSYRPGYSPLH
>TRBJ1-5|TRBV4-1
ASSQGIRNNQPQH
>TRBJ2-7|TRBV2
ASGPPGQTSYEQY
>TRBJ1-5|TRBV28
ASSFLTGGVDQPQH
>TRBJ2-5|TRBV28
ASSWGTETQY
>TRBJ2-2|TRBV16
ASSRGQGVTGELF
>TRBJ2-5|TRBV28
AITGGQTQY
>TRBJ1-2|TRBV27
ASSFNLRGRRYGYT
>TRBJ2-3|TRBV15
ATKQGGGDTQY
>TRBJ1-3|TRBV3-1/TRBV3-2
ASSQFLHTIY
>TRBJ2-7|TRBV20-1
SASPPSELSYEQY
>TRBJ1-5|TRBV6-2/TRBV6-3
ASSLLVAIGTGAPDGILAQH
>TRBJ1-6|TRBV7-2
ASSLVWQGGSPLH
>TRBJ1-6|TRBV2
ASSAGLNNSPLH
>TRBJ1-6|TRBV6-1
ASSEAPGNSPLH
>TRBJ1-1|TRBV2
ASSVLGGGGEAF